This TCR beta chain emerged from a study of cytomegalovirus exposure and HLA in healthy donors. The study's findings and limits: A later analysis linked a missense DCLRE1C variant to TCR beta V- and J-gene trimming.

PCR employed 60 Vbeta and 13 Jbeta primers. The protocol was immunoSEQ multiplex PCR, while the TCRdb copy is restricted to in-frame clones and leaves out a portion. The data show 150,000 to 200,000 clones, 10% to 15% seen once. This clone has a handful of counts. Its specificity is not known. One end of the junction fails to match germline, which may point to a read error. The TCR sequence derives from a man in his fifties or sixties in good health and CMV-seropositive. Input material: PBMCs.

CDR3 nucleotides: TGTGCCAGCAGATACATACCGGGACAGGGGGCCAAAAACATTAAGTACTTT. Translation: CASRYIPGQGAKNIKYF. The V and J genes are TRBV11-3 and TRBJ2-4, with 12 bases lining up with TRBD1. The CDR3 spans 17 residues. Germline V gene data show CDR1 as SGHNT and CDR2 as YENEEA. Supplemented by reference TRBV11-3 and TRBJ2-4, the full variable domain reads EAGVVQSPRYKIIEKKQPVAFWCNPISGHNTLYWYLQNLGQGPELLIRYENEEAVDDSQLPKDRFSAERLKGVDSTLKIQPAELGDSAVYLCASRYIPGQGAKNIKYFGAGTRLSVL.